The subject of this entry is one T cell receptor beta chain. The CDR3 is 15 amino acids. Trimming cost V 5 bases and J 6 bases, with 20 bases left between them. Germline CDR1 reads MDHEN; CDR2 reads SYDVKM. These data are taken from a study of shared clonotypes between healthy human individuals. Using immunoSEQ multiplex PCR, the repertoire was profiled, and TCRdb retains in-frame clones only, with some absent. Among hundreds of thousands of clones listed, around 72% were seen once. The chain uses TRBV28 and TRBJ2-7, with D perhaps matching TRBD1 (6 bases). The source of this sequence is a woman in her twenties or thirties in good health. The sample was memory CD4+ T cells sorted from blood. Subset reported: CD45RA-negative fraction. In DNA form, the CDR3 reads TGTGCCAGCAGTCCGATTACAGGGTTTCAGCGCGAGCAGTACTTC. Translation: CASSPITGFQREQYF.